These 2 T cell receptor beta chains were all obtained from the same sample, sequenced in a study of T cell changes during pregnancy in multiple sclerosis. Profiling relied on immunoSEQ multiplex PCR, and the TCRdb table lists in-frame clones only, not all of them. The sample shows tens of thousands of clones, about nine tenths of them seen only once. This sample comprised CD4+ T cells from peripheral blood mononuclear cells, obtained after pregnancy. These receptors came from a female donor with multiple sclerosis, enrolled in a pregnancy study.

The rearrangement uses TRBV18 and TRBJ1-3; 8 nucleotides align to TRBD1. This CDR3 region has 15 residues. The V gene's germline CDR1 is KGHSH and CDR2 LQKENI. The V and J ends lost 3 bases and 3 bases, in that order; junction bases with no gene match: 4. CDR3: CASSPLQGGGNTIYF. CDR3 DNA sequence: TGTGCCAGCTCACCTCTACAGGGGGGTGGAAACACCATATATTTT.

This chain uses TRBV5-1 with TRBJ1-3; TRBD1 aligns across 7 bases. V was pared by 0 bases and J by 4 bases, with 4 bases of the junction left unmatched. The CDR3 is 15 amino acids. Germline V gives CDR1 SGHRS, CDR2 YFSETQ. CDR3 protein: CASSLEQGKGNTIYF. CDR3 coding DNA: TGCGCCAGCAGCTTGGAACAGGGGAAGGGAAACACCATATATTTT.